The subject of this entry is one T cell receptor (beta chain). Its matching antigen is unknown. CDR3 size: 16 residues. The trim removed 4 bases at V and 4 bases at J, leaving 11 bases unmatched. CDR1 and CDR2 (germline): LGHNA, YSLEER. Sequencing used immunoSEQ multiplex PCR; TCRdb keeps in-frame clones, though not all of them. The sample contains under 3,000 clones, about 70% of which appear only once. The data stem from a study of immune cell composition in non-small cell lung cancer. Study information: Histologic subtype was mainly adenocarcinoma or squamous cell carcinoma. Findings and caveats of the study: Squamous carcinomas (75%) more often had tumour-associated clones >0.5% than adenocarcinomas (approximately 35%). Lung squamous cell carcinoma tumours had significantly higher top 10 clone scores and productive clonality than lung adenocarcinoma. It was not proven that tumour-reactive clones equal dominant tumour-associated clones.

The rearrangement joins TRBV4-3 to TRBJ2-3; 7 positions match TRBD2. This sequence was found in a human donor with non-small cell lung cancer. The source material was lung tumor tissue. The CDR3 here is CASSPAGTGTPDTQYF. The CDR3 DNA follows: TGCGCCAGCAGCCCAGCGGGGACCGGCACGCCAGATACGCAGTATTTT.